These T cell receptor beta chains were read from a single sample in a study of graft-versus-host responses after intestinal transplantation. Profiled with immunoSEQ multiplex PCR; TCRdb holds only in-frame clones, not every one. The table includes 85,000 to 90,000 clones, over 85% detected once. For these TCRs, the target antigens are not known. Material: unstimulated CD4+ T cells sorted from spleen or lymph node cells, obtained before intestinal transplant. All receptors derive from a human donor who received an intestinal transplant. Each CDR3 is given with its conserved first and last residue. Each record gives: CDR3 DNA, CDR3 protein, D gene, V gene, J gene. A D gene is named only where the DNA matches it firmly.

TGTGCCAGCAACCCACTAGCGGGAGTGGGTGAGCAGTTCTTC	CASNPLAGVGEQFF	TRBD2	TRBV7-6	TRBJ2-1
TGTGCCTGGAGTATAGCGGGAGGGCAGTTCTTC	CAWSIAGGQFF	TRBD2	TRBV30	TRBJ2-1
TGTGCCAGCAGTTTAGGGAGAGGGCGAGATACGCAGTATTTT	CASSLGRGRDTQYF	NA	TRBV6-5	TRBJ2-3
TGTGCCAGCAGCTTAATCCATACCGGGACTAAAGAAGAGACCCAGTACTTC	CASSLIHTGTKEETQYF	TRBD2	TRBV7-3	TRBJ2-5
TGTGCCAGCAGCCTTCGACAGGGATCTTCCTACGAGCAGTACTTC	CASSLRQGSSYEQYF	TRBD1	TRBV6-5	TRBJ2-7
TGTGCCAGCAGTTACTTTAGCCAGTCTAACTATGGCTACACCTTC	CASSYFSQSNYGYTF	NA	TRBV6-5	TRBJ1-2
TGTGCCTGGCGCCGACAGGGGGCGGGGGGAAACATTCAGTACTTC	CAWRRQGAGGNIQYF	TRBD1	TRBV30	TRBJ2-4
TGTGCCTGGAGTCTGGGGGAAGAGACCCAGTACTTC	CAWSLGEETQYF	NA	TRBV30	TRBJ2-5
TGTGCCTGGAGTGTTAGGGACGGTGAGCAGTTCTTC	CAWSVRDGEQFF	NA	TRBV30	TRBJ2-1
TGTGCCAGCAGTGAGGTGGCAGGGGACTACAATGAGCAGTTCTTC	CASSEVAGDYNEQFF	NA	TRBV2	TRBJ2-1
TGTGCCAGCAGCAAAACTCGGGACTCGCACAATGAGCAGTTCTTC	CASSKTRDSHNEQFF	NA	TRBV21-1	TRBJ2-1